The TCR beta chain under discussion was sequenced for a study of blood T cell repertoires in COVID-19. The wider study: Samples representing acute and convalescent COVID-19 were sourced from the United States, Italy and Spain. The analysed material was cDNA or gDNA that came from T cells, B-cell-depleted T cells, or PBMCs.

Data came from immunoSEQ multiplex PCR; TCRdb stores just in-frame clones and leaves some out. Here the sample spans around 250,000 clones, 88% being singletons. Germline V lookup: CDR1 MDHEN, CDR2 SYDVKM. CDR3 size: 12 residues. The ends were cut back, 3 bases at V and 5 bases at J, with 7 bases in the middle. This clone showed up just a few times. The sample taken for sequencing was peripheral blood. This chain uses TRBV28 with TRBJ1-2; the D is unclear. This sequence originates from a human donor in a cohort sampled during active COVID-19. The CDR3 DNA sequence: TGTGCCAGCAGTTTCGCGAAGTATGGCTACACCTTC. It is translated as CASSFAKYGYTF.